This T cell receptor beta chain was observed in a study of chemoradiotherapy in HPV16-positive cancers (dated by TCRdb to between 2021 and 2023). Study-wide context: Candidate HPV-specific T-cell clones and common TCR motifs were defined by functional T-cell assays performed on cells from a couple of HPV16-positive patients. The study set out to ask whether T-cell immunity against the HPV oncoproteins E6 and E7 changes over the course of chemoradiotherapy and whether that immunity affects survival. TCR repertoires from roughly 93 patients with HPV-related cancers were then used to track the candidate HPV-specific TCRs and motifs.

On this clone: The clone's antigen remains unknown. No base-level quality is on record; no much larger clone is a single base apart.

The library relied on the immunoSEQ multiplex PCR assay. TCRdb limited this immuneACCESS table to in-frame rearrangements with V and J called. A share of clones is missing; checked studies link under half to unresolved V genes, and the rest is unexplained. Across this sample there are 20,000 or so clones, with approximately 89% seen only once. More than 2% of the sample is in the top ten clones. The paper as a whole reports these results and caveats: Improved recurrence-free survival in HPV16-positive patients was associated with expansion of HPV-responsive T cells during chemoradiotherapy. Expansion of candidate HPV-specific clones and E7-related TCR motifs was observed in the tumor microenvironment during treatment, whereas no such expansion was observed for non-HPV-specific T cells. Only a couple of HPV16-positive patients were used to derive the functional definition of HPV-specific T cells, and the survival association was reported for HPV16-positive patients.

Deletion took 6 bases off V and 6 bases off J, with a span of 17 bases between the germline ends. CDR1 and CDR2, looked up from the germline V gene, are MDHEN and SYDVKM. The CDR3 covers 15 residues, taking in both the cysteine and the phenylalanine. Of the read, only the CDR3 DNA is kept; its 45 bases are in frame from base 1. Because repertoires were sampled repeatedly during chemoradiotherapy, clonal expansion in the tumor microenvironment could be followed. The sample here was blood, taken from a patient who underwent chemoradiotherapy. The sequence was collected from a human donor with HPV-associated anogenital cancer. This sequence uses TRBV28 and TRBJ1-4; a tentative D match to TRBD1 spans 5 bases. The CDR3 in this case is CASSKGPRRDEKLFF. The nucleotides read TGTGCCAGCAGCAAGGGGCCAAGGAGGGATGAAAAACTGTTTTTT. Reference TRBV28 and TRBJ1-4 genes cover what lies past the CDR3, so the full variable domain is DVKVTQSSRYLVKRTGEKVFLECVQDMDHENMFWYRQDPGLGLRLIYFSYDVKMKEKGDIPEGYSVSREKKERFSLILESASTNQTSMYLCASSKGPRRDEKLFFGSGTQLSVL.